The source of this T cell receptor (beta chain) is a study of beta chain features in type 1 diabetes. The study reverse transcribed the entire isolated RNA, so it sequenced expressed TCRB transcripts. Clones were sequenced by immunoSEQ multiplex PCR, and TCRdb holds only the in-frame ones, with some missing. The table records 250,000 to 300,000 clones, approximately 15% of them present only once. In the case of this clone: Antigen: not known.

With 4 bases removed from V and 9 bases from J, the gap between germline ends came to 11 bases. The CDR3 consists of 12 residues. From germline, CDR1 is SGDLS and CDR2 YYNGEE. Points from the study as a whole: Relative to healthy donors, patients appeared to have naive, central memory and Treg TCRB repertoires that were more similar. Patients with Type 1 diabetes showed moderately but significantly shorter TCRB CDR3s in all four CD4+ subsets. PCR might favor shorter templates, equally in patients and controls.

J is TRBJ2-1 and V is TRBV9; a weak D match, TRBD2 (5 bases). Source material: naive CD4+ T cells from blood. This receptor was obtained from a young man with type 1 diabetes. CDR3 bases: TGTGCCAGCAGCCGGGGATCAAGTGAGCAGTTCTTC. This encodes CASSRGSSEQFF.